This T cell receptor (beta chain) derives from a study of T cells after yellow fever vaccination. Study-level information: SMART-Seq v4 Ultra Low Input prepared libraries from low-cell fractions. Regarding the study as a whole: A weaker but faster secondary response was observed, peaking on day 5 versus 15. Boosting was followed by the reappearance of most primary-vaccination clones (about 96% CD4, about 88% CD8).

This clonotype was picked up many times. The antigen is undetermined. The CDR3 runs 12 residues. V gave up 1 base and J gave up 4 bases, with 3 bases separating them. Germline values: CDR1 MDHEN, CDR2 SYDVKM. As TCR cDNA was made by 5'RACE template switching, a universal primer site and UMIs were added. TCRdb analysed the 5' RACE reads with MiXCR anew, one entry per CDR3 protein. The table records under 150,000 distinct CDR3 sequences, 7.7% of them present only once. The chain is built from TRBV28 and TRBJ2-3; D unresolved. This clonotype originated in a man in his thirties or forties who received the YFV17D yellow fever vaccine. Source: CD4+ T cells sorted from PBMCs, taken 5 days after the yellow fever booster vaccination. Here the CDR3 DNA reads TGTGCCAGCAGTTTATCAGCAGATACGCAGTATTTT. It translates to CASSLSADTQYF.